The rows below give T cell receptor beta chains drawn from one sample of a study of control samples from healthy donors and cancer patients. Produced via immunoSEQ multiplex PCR; TCRdb's table is partial and in-frame only. The sample lists roughly 130,000 clones, over 90% occurring once. Sequenced material: PBMCs. The receptors here all came from a man aged 55 to 70 with colorectal cancer. Each CDR3 is given with its conserved first and last residue. D genes are given only for firm matches. Clone size is stated in some rows and not others, as once, few, many or a class when expanded.

clone_size d_call j_call v_call cdr3_aa cdr3_nt
. . TRBJ2-7 TRBV4-1 CASSQAGEYEQYF TGCGCCAGCAGCCAAGCAGGGGAGTACGAGCAGTACTTC
. . TRBJ1-2 TRBV7-2 CASSLAGGGGYTF TGTGCCAGCAGCTTAGCGGGGGGCGGGGGCTACACCTTC
. . TRBJ1-4 TRBV4-3 CASSPERREKLFF TGCGCCAGCAGCCCTGAACGGAGGGAAAAACTGTTTTTT
. TRBD1 TRBJ1-3 TRBV10-3 CAMGQGNTIYF TGTGCCATGGGACAGGGAAACACCATATATTTT
. TRBD1 TRBJ1-2 TRBV2 CASREGQGARYGYTF TGTGCCAGCAGAGAAGGACAGGGGGCAAGGTATGGCTACACCTTC
. . TRBJ2-6 TRBV24-1 CATSSGGASGANVLTF TGTGCCACCTCCTCCGGTGGGGCCTCTGGGGCCAACGTCCTGACTTTC
. TRBD1 TRBJ2-7 TRBV11-2 CASSFGRGPYYEQYF TGTGCCAGCAGCTTCGGCAGGGGGCCCTACTACGAGCAGTACTTC
. . TRBJ2-5 TRBV7-2 CASSLWEKETQYF TGTGCCAGCAGCTTATGGGAAAAAGAGACCCAGTACTTC
. TRBD1 TRBJ1-5 TRBV30 CAWSGQGANQPQHF TGTGCCTGGAGTGGACAGGGTGCCAATCAGCCCCAGCATTTT
. TRBD2 TRBJ2-1 TRBV27 CASSLSGLAASSYNEQFF TGTGCCAGCAGTTTATCGGGACTAGCGGCCAGCTCCTACAATGAGCAGTTCTTC
. TRBD1 TRBJ2-7 TRBV27 CASRPVGTGTYEQYF TGTGCCAGCCGCCCCGTCGGGACAGGGACCTACGAGCAGTACTTC
. . TRBJ1-4 TRBV4-2 CASSQTQSTLTNEKLFF TGTGCCAGCAGCCAGACACAGTCAACCTTAACTAATGAAAAACTGTTTTTT
once TRBD2 TRBJ2-7 TRBV7-2 CAVPEGGGAAGREQYF TGTGCCGTGCCGGAGGGCGGGGGGGCGGCAGGGCGCGAGCAGTACTTC
once . TRBJ2-7 TRBV25-1 CASSGTGPRGYF TGTGCCAGCAGTGGAACCGGTCCGAGGGGGTACTTC
. . TRBJ1-1 TRBV19 CASDGRGGGNTEAFF TGTGCCAGCGACGGGAGGGGAGGAGGGAACACTGAAGCTTTCTTT
. TRBD2 TRBJ2-1 TRBV6-2/TRBV6-3 CASSKDSSRGDEQFF TGTGCCAGCAGTAAAGATTCTAGTCGGGGGGATGAGCAGTTCTTC
. TRBD1 TRBJ2-7 TRBV5-4 CASSLGGGQGQSLVEQYF TGTGCCAGCAGCTTGGGGGGGGGACAGGGGCAATCCTTAGTCGAGCAGTACTTC
. . TRBJ2-7 TRBV12-3/TRBV12-4 CASSFRRTYEQYF TGTGCCAGCAGTTTCCGTAGGACCTACGAGCAGTACTTC
. TRBD1 TRBJ2-7 TRBV6-5 CASSPRTGRDYEQYF TGTGCCAGCAGTCCGCGGACAGGGCGCGACTACGAGCAGTACTTC
once TRBD1 TRBJ2-7 TRBV15 CATRQWTGENSYEQYF TGTGCCACCAGACAATGGACAGGGGAAAACTCCTACGAGCAGTACTTC
. TRBD1 TRBJ1-1 TRBV27 CASSAQGAGEAFF TGTGCCAGCAGTGCACAGGGGGCAGGTGAAGCTTTCTTT
. . TRBJ1-2 TRBV6-5 CASSQEAYGYTF TGTGCCAGCAGTCAGGAGGCCTATGGCTACACCTTC
. TRBD1 TRBJ1-1 TRBV19 CASSRTGGVGTEAFF TGTGCCAGTAGTAGGACAGGGGGCGTTGGCACTGAAGCTTTCTTT
once TRBD1 TRBJ2-2 TRBV11-2 CASSKTGVKNTGELFF TGTGCCAGCAGCAAAACAGGGGTAAAGAACACCGGGGAGCTGTTTTTT
. . TRBJ2-1 TRBV5-1 CASSENLGLHEQFF TGCGCCAGCAGCGAGAACCTGGGGCTCCATGAGCAGTTCTTC
. . TRBJ1-4 TRBV12-3/TRBV12-4 CASSLGRVEKLFF TGTGCCAGCAGTTTAGGCAGGGTTGAAAAACTGTTTTTT
once TRBD2 TRBJ2-1 TRBV5-1 CASSLDSGGAYNEQFF TGCGCCAGCAGCTTAGATAGCGGGGGTGCCTACAATGAGCAGTTCTTC
. . TRBJ2-1 TRBV3-1/TRBV3-2 CASSQDGSRGEQFF TGTGCCAGCAGCCAAGATGGCAGTAGGGGTGAGCAGTTCTTC
. TRBD1 TRBJ1-1 TRBV30 CAWNFLGQGEAFF TGTGCCTGGAATTTCCTGGGACAGGGTGAAGCTTTCTTT
. . TRBJ1-3 TRBV7-2 CASSPPRSGNTIYF TGTGCCAGCAGCCCGCCGAGGTCCGGAAACACCATATATTTT
once . TRBJ1-3 TRBV27 CASSPQGISGNTIYF TGTGCCAGCAGCCCTCAGGGGATCTCTGGAAACACCATATATTTT
. TRBD2 TRBJ2-1 TRBV3-1/TRBV3-2 CASSLRLAGGFQQFF TGTGCCAGCAGCCTGAGACTAGCGGGGGGTTTCCAGCAGTTCTTC
once . TRBJ1-4 TRBV7-9 CASSLGGGRDEKLFF TGTGCCAGCAGCTTAGGTGGGGGGCGAGATGAAAAACTGTTTTTT
. . TRBJ1-2 TRBV12-3/TRBV12-4 CASGTSYGYTF TGTGCCTCCGGGACAAGCTATGGCTACACCTTC
. . TRBJ2-7 TRBV5-1 CASSEAPYRDTYEQYF TGCGCCAGCAGCGAGGCCCCGTACCGGGACACTTACGAGCAGTACTTC
. . TRBJ2-7 TRBV6-5 CASDNRLLYEQYF TGTGCCAGCGACAACCGCTTACTCTACGAGCAGTACTTC
. . TRBJ1-1 TRBV19 CASSIMGGPNTEAFF TGTGCCAGTAGTATAATGGGGGGCCCTAACACTGAAGCTTTCTTT
once . TRBJ1-1 TRBV30 CAWPFWGLGTEAFF TGTGCCTGGCCTTTCTGGGGGTTAGGGACTGAAGCTTTCTTT
. . TRBJ1-1 TRBV11-2 CASSPGHQNTEAFF TGTGCCAGCAGCCCGGGACACCAGAACACTGAAGCTTTCTTT
. TRBD1 TRBJ2-7 TRBV5-4 CASSLDRGAYEQYF TGTGCCAGCAGCTTGGACAGGGGTGCCTACGAGCAGTACTTC
. TRBD1 TRBJ2-7 TRBV5-4 CASSMDRAYEQYF TGTGCCAGCAGCATGGACAGGGCCTACGAGCAGTACTTC
once TRBD1 TRBJ1-4 TRBV19 CASSILDRGPEKLFF TGTGCCAGTAGTATATTGGACAGGGGGCCTGAAAAACTGTTTTTT